Reported below is one TCR beta chain. Sequencing was performed with immunoSEQ multiplex PCR; in TCRdb, only in-frame clones are kept and a portion is missing. The sample has about 590,000 clones, roughly 96% seen once. This entry is derived from a study of shared clonotypes between healthy human individuals. Terminally differentiated effector memory CD45RA+ cells were left out of the naive CD8 fraction, which was CD45RO-negative and positively selected for CCR7. V lost 5 bases and J lost 2; bases outside the gene matches: 4. There are 14 residues in the CDR3. Germline values: CDR1 PRHDT, CDR2 FYEKMQ (reference sequence).

The TCR sequence derives from a woman in her twenties or thirties in good health. Source material: naive CD8+ T cells sorted from blood. V is TRBV13 and J is TRBJ2-5, with 8 bases matching TRBD1. The CDR3 region has the DNA TGTGCCAGCAGCGGGGACAGGAGACAAGAGACCCAGTACTTC. Translation gives CASSGDRRQETQYF. Filled out from reference TRBV13 and TRBJ2-5, the complete variable domain reads AAGVIQSPRHLIKEKRETATLKCYPIPRHDTVYWYQQGPGQDPQFLISFYEKMQSDKGSIPDRFSAQQFSDYHSELNMSSLELGDSALYFCASSGDRRQETQYFGPGTRLLVL.